The 21 T cell receptor beta chains listed next were all sequenced from one sample in a study of blood T cell repertoires in COVID-19. Some clones are missing from TCRdb's copy, which holds only in-frame ones; the method was immunoSEQ multiplex PCR. The table includes tens of thousands of clones, over 75% detected once. Source material: peripheral blood. Receptor source: a man aged 50-59 years with acute or convalescent COVID-19.

The chain is built from TRBV5-1 and TRBJ1-5; TRBD1 aligns across 8 bases. CDR1 is SGHRS and CDR2 is YFSETQ in the germline V gene. V lost 4 bases and J lost 1; bases outside the gene matches: 16. The length of the CDR3 is 19 residues. The CDR3 region is CASSPTPRTGLLSNQPQHF. CDR3 nucleotides: TGCGCCAGCAGCCCCACGCCCAGGACAGGGCTTTTGAGCAATCAGCCCCAGCATTTT.

CDR3 residues: CASSYPRTSGSSSDEQFF. The CDR3, as DNA: TGTGCCAGCAGTTACCCACGGACTAGCGGGAGCTCATCAGATGAGCAGTTCTTC. The V gene is TRBV6-2 or TRBV6-3, the J gene TRBJ2-1; 13 bases align to TRBD2. Germline CDR1 is MNHEY and CDR2 is SVGEGT. V lost 2 bases, J lost 8 bases, and 12 bases stayed unmatched. The CDR3 sequence is 18 residues long.

This sequence joins TRBV5-4 and TRBJ2-7; TRBD1 aligns across 8 bases. The CDR3 runs 16 residues. CDR1 is SGHNT and CDR2 is YYREEE in the germline V gene (reference sequence). With 2 bases clipped from V and 0 bases from J, the junction kept 7 bases outside the gene matches. CDR3 loop: CASSFLTGTGSYEQYF. Here the CDR3 DNA reads TGTGCCAGCAGCTTTCTTACCGGGACAGGCTCCTACGAGCAGTACTTC. Combining the CDR3 with reference TRBV5-4 and TRBJ2-7 gives the whole variable domain ETGVTQSPTHLIKTRGQQVTLRCSSQSGHNTVSWYQQALGQGPQFIFQYYREEENGRGNFPPRFSGLQFPNYSSELNVNALELDDSALYLCASSFLTGTGSYEQYFGPGTRLTVT.

The rearrangement links TRBV27 to TRBJ2-7; TRBD1 matches 9 bases. This CDR3 is built from 16 residues. The V gene's germline CDR1 is MNHEY and CDR2 SMNVEV (reference sequence). With V trimmed by 5 bases and J by 0 bases, 8 bases remained unmatched. The CDR3 DNA sequence: TGTGCCAGCAGTCGAAAGGGGACAGGGAGCTCCTACGAGCAGTACTTC. This codes for CASSRKGTGSSYEQYF.

The genes are TRBV24-1 and TRBJ2-3; TRBD1 matches at 8 bases. Germline CDR1 reads KGHDR; CDR2 reads SFDVKD. The V and J ends lost 9 bases and 1 base, in that order; junction bases with no gene match: 8. The CDR3 totals 15 residues. The CDR3 here is CATQDPGQGTDTQYF. CDR3 DNA: TGTGCCACCCAAGATCCGGGACAGGGCACAGATACGCAGTATTTT.

This chain's CDR3 is CASSRAPTNTEAFF. CDR3 nucleotides: TGCGCCAGCAGCCGGGCACCTACCAACACTGAAGCTTTCTTT. The V and J genes are TRBV4-3 and TRBJ1-1; D remains ambiguous. Germline V lookup: CDR1 LGHNA, CDR2 YSLEER. The CDR3 has 14 amino acids. Trimming removed 4 bases from V and 2 bases from J, with 11 bases in between.

This clone has a handful of counts. CDR3 sequence reads: CASSPTTGLGTEAFF. The CDR3 DNA follows: TGCGCCAGCAGCCCAACGACAGGGCTGGGTACTGAAGCTTTCTTT. This chain uses TRBV5-1 with TRBJ1-1, with TRBD1 identical over 7 bases. V was pared by 4 bases and J by 5 bases, with 11 bases of the junction left unmatched. This CDR3 contains 15 residues. Germline values: CDR1 SGHRS, CDR2 YFSETQ.

This chain uses TRBV24-1 with TRBJ2-3; D possibly corresponds to TRBD2 (6 bases). Trimming shortened V by 0 bases and J by 0 bases, and 6 bases separated the two germline ends. Germline lookup yields CDR1 KGHDR and CDR2 SFDVKD. CDR3 length: 15 residues. CDR3 residues: CATSDLGGSTDTQYF. The CDR3 coding sequence is TGTGCCACCAGTGATTTGGGGGGGAGCACAGATACGCAGTATTTT.

The chain uses TRBV5-4 and TRBJ2-5, with D tentatively TRBD1 (6 bases). Germline V lookup: CDR1 SGHNT, CDR2 YYREEE (reference sequence). This CDR3 comprises 15 residues. The V end lost 4 bases, the J end lost 0 bases, and 13 bases lay between the germline ends. CDR3 nucleotide sequence: TGTGCCAGCAGCAACCCGAGGACAGACCAAGAGACCCAGTACTTC. This codes for CASSNPRTDQETQYF.

This chain joins TRBV7-2 and TRBJ1-4, with D possibly matching TRBD1 (5 bases). The CDR3 is made up of 14 amino acids. The V gene lost 4 bases and the J gene lost 4 bases, with 10 bases spanning the gap. Germline assignment: CDR1 SGHTA and CDR2 FQGNSA. The CDR3 bases are TGTGCCAGCAGCTGGGGCGGTGTTAATGAAAAACTGTTTTTT. Translated: CASSWGGVNEKLFF.

The CDR3, as DNA: TGTGCCAGCAGCTCTTGGACAGAAGGAGGCTACACCTTC. Amino acid sequence: CASSSWTEGGYTF. This sequence joins TRBV7-8 and TRBJ1-2; possibly TRBD1 for D (6 bases). Germline V gives CDR1 SGHVS, CDR2 FQNEAQ. This CDR3 has 13 residues. V was trimmed by 4 bases and J by 8 bases, leaving 14 bases between them.

V gene TRBV20-1 combines with J gene TRBJ2-1; D is perhaps TRBD1 (5 bases). This CDR3 has 15 residues. The germline V gene encodes CDR1 DFQATT and CDR2 SNEGSKA (reference sequence). With 3 bases removed from V and 5 bases from J, the gap between germline ends came to 17 bases. CDR3 nucleotides: TGCAGTGCTAGTCAGGGTTGGGCTAGAAACAATGAGCAGTTCTTC. This translates into CSASQGWARNNEQFF.

The table lists this clone with a count of one. The chain links TRBV7-3 to TRBJ2-5; D is ambiguous. The CDR3 has 13 residues. Trimming shortened V by 4 bases and J by 2 bases, and 8 bases separated the two germline ends. The germline gives CDR1 SGHTA, CDR2 FQGTGA. The CDR3 region is CASSSTVQETQYF. CDR3 coding DNA: TGTGCCAGCAGCTCCACTGTTCAAGAGACCCAGTACTTC.

The CDR3 loop reads CASSLETSGGLDTQYF. In DNA form, the CDR3 reads TGTGCCAGCAGCTTAGAAACTAGCGGGGGGCTGGATACGCAGTATTTT. The rearrangement uses TRBV7-3 and TRBJ2-3; 12 positions match TRBD2. V shed 2 bases, J shed 6 bases, and the junction held 6 bases outside the gene matches. Germline CDR1 reads SGHTA; CDR2 reads FQGTGA. The CDR3 runs to 16 residues.

V usage is TRBV5-4 and J usage is TRBJ2-7, with D perhaps matching TRBD1 (5 bases). V shed 5 bases and J shed 0 bases, with 9 bases lying between them. CDR3 length equals 13 residues. CDR1 SGHNT and CDR2 YYREEE come from the germline V gene (reference sequence). The CDR3 loop reads CASRPDSSYEQYF. CDR3 in DNA: TGTGCCAGCAGACCTGACAGCTCCTACGAGCAGTACTTC. The entire variable domain, with the rest obtained from reference TRBV5-4 and TRBJ2-7, is as follows: ETGVTQSPTHLIKTRGQQVTLRCSSQSGHNTVSWYQQALGQGPQFIFQYYREEENGRGNFPPRFSGLQFPNYSSELNVNALELDDSALYLCASRPDSSYEQYFGPGTRLTVT.

This clone was counted between two and nine times. This chain links TRBV3-1 (or the pseudogene TRBV3-2) with TRBJ2-7; 12 positions agree with TRBD1. The CDR3 contains 17 residues. Germline lookup yields CDR1 LGHDT and CDR2 YNNKEL (reference sequence). J gave up 4 bases and V 5 bases, and 12 bases lay outside the gene matches. CDR3 region: CASSVTPGQGARYEQYF. The CDR3 nucleotides read TGTGCCAGCAGCGTTACACCGGGACAGGGGGCTCGATACGAGCAGTACTTC.

The chain employs TRBV20-1 and TRBJ2-7, with 7 bases fitting TRBD1. After removal of 3 bases from V and 5 bases from J, the junction contained 4 bases not matched to a gene. The germline gives CDR1 DFQATT, CDR2 SNEGSKA (reference sequence). The CDR3 sequence is 12 residues long. The CDR3 nucleotides are TGCAGTGCTAGTCCAGGGGGTCACGAGCAGTACTTC. It encodes CSASPGGHEQYF.

This clone was seen only once. This rearrangement joins TRBV30 to TRBJ1-2; D is ambiguous. V was shortened by 2 bases and J by 3 bases, with 13 bases between the two germline ends. There are 14 residues in the CDR3. Germline CDR1 reads GTSNPN; CDR2 reads SVGIG (reference sequence). CDR3 protein: CAWSFDLADYGYTF. The CDR3 DNA is TGTGCCTGGAGTTTTGACCTAGCGGACTATGGCTACACCTTC.

This clone was detected only once. The rearrangement links TRBV7-2 to TRBJ1-1; D is unclear. This CDR3 region has 12 residues. Trimming cost V 3 bases and J 4 bases, with 6 bases left between them. The V gene's germline CDR1 is SGHTA and CDR2 FQGNSA. The CDR3 nucleotides are TGTGCCAGCAGCTTTTCGCGCACTGAAGCTTTCTTT. Translation gives CASSFSRTEAFF.

The chain couples TRBV19 to TRBJ2-3, with 10 positions matching TRBD2. Germline CDR1 LNHDA, CDR2 SQIVND (reference sequence). The CDR3 length is 15 residues. The V gene end was trimmed by 0 bases and the J gene end by 5 bases; junction bases not matched to a gene: 2. CDR3 sequence (DNA): TGTGCCAGTAGTATAGAGAGCGGGGGGGGAGATACGCAGTATTTT. It encodes CASSIESGGGDTQYF.

The CDR3 DNA reads TGTGCCAGCTCACCGACAGGGGACGGAGCTAGGAGCAATCAGCCCCAGCATTTT. Translated, it gives CASSPTGDGARSNQPQHF. The genes are TRBV18 and TRBJ1-5; the match to TRBD1 covers 8 bases. The trim removed 3 bases at V and 1 base at J, leaving 11 bases unmatched. Germline-derived CDR1 and CDR2 are KGHSH and LQKENI. This CDR3 spans 18 amino acids.